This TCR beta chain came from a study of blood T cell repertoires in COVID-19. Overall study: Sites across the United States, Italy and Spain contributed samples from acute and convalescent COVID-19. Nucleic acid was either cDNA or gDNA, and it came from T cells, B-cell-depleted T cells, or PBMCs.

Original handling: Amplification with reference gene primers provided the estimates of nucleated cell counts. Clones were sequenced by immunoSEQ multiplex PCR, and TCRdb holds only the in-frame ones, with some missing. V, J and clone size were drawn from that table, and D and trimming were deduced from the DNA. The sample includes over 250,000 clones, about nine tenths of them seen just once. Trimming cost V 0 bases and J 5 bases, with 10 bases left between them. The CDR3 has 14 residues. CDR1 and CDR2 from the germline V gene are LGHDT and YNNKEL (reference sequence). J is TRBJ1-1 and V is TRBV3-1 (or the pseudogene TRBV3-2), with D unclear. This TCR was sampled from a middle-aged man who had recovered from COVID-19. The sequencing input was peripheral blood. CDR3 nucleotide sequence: TGTGCCAGCAGCCAAGAGCCCCTAAGAACTGAAGCTTTCTTT. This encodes CASSQEPLRTEAFF.